The sequence of this TCR beta chain was determined in a study of T cells in localized non-small cell lung cancer. The study's findings and limits: Adjacent lung held a median roughly 54 of the top 100 tumor clones.

V was clipped by 0 bases and J by 11 bases, with 17 bases between them. This CDR3 has 14 amino acids. Looked up from germline, CDR1 is SGDLS and CDR2 is YYNGEE. This clone was observed a handful of times. Its cognate antigen is unknown. The repertoire was sequenced with immunoSEQ multiplex PCR; TCRdb's copy has only in-frame clones and lacks some. The table has 70,000 to 90,000 clones, 70% to 90% seen once. The receptor was derived from a female donor older than 55 with stage I lung adenocarcinoma. The specimen was peripheral blood, collected before any cancer treatment. The chain is built from TRBV9 and TRBJ1-2; D remains unclear. The CDR3 loop is CASSVGTRARGYTF. The CDR3 DNA follows: TGTGCCAGCAGCGTAGGTACGAGGGCCCGTGGGTACACCTTC.